The T cell receptor beta chain under discussion was sequenced for a study of response to subunit inactivated influenza vaccine. In this sample, this clonotype turned up a few times. There are 16 residues in the CDR3. V shed 0 bases, J shed 7 bases, and the junction held 12 bases outside the gene matches. Germline-derived CDR1 and CDR2 are GTSNPN and SVGIG (reference sequence). TCRdb called the RT-PCR reads again in MiXCR, with one record for every CDR3 protein. The table records more than 500,000 distinct CDR3 sequences, 10% to 12% of them present only once. These data were also reused for a study on T cells expressing NK-cell markers. As reported in that work: Beta-chain TCR cDNA was generated via 5'RACE template switching with UMIs. Sorted CD3+CD56-NKG2C+, CD3+CD56+NKG2C- and CD3+CD56+NKG2C+ T cells were the source of the TCR beta repertoires. Top CD8+ clonotypes included the dominant CD3+CD56+NKG2C+ clonotypes in six donors. Topping the CD3+CD56-NKG2C+ fraction as well were these clonotypes, in several donors.

This receptor was obtained from a man aged 50-60 years who received an inactivated influenza vaccine. The source was PBMCs from blood, collected on the day of vaccination. The rearrangement joins TRBV30 to TRBJ2-1; the match to TRBD2 covers 7 bases. The CDR3: CAWSVIKLREGNEQFF. The DNA for the CDR3 is TGTGCCTGGAGTGTAATCAAATTGAGGGAGGGTAATGAGCAGTTCTTC.